A single sample gave rise to the 10 T cell receptor beta chains below, sequenced in a study of cytomegalovirus exposure and HLA in healthy donors (dated by TCRdb to about 2017). Library creation used the immunoSEQ multiplex PCR assay. For the multiplex PCR, a mixture combining 60 forward primers for TCR Vbeta segments and 13 reverse primers for TCR Jbeta segments was used. TCRdb mirrors the immuneACCESS table, restricted to in-frame sequences. Some clones are absent from its copies; in checked studies, under half trace to an unresolved V gene, and the reason for the others is unknown. Counted in this sample were around 110,000 clones; 75% of them appeared once. The top ten hold around 2.5% of the sample. Sequences were obtained from PBMCs. These TCRs come from a man aged 40-49 years in good health and CMV-seronegative.

The CDR3 region is CASSLVGTGGNLREQFF. The CDR3 region has the DNA TGTGCCAGCAGCTTAGTTGGGACAGGGGGCAATTTACGTGAGCAGTTCTTC. This chain links TRBV7-6 with TRBJ2-1; 12 nucleotides match TRBD1. Losses at the gene ends were 1 base for V and 9 bases for J; bases not matched to a gene: 10. The CDR3 is made up of 17 amino acids. Germline V gene data show CDR1 as SGHVS and CDR2 as FNYEAQ.

V and J are TRBV11-2 and TRBJ2-5, with 7 bases fitting TRBD1. CDR3 length equals 14 residues. The ends lost 5 bases at V and 4 bases at J; junction bases unmatched: 7. The germline V gene encodes CDR1 SGHAT and CDR2 FQNNGV. Here the CDR3 reads CASSHRGTGETQYF. CDR3 nucleotide sequence: TGTGCCAGCAGCCACAGGGGAACGGGAGAGACCCAGTACTTC.

The chain has TRBV19 and TRBJ1-4, with a possible D match to TRBD1 (6 bases). Germline V gene sequence: CDR1 LNHDA, CDR2 SQIVND (reference sequence). The CDR3 has 15 amino acids. V gave up 5 bases and J gave up 8 bases, with 18 bases separating them. The chain's CDR3 is CASSSQGLRHEKLFF. The DNA of the CDR3 is TGTGCCAGTAGTTCCCAGGGGTTGAGGCACGAAAAACTGTTTTTT.

This sequence joins TRBV4-1 and TRBJ2-1, with a possible D match to TRBD2 (5 bases). CDR1 and CDR2 from the germline V gene are MGHRA and YSYEKL. This CDR3 spans 18 amino acids. V lost 0 bases and J lost 0, with 15 bases in between. The CDR3 region is CASSQDYRTVVSYNEQFF. The CDR3 DNA follows: TGCGCCAGCAGCCAAGATTATAGGACTGTGGTCTCCTACAATGAGCAGTTCTTC.

The chain uses TRBV5-1 and TRBJ1-1; the match to TRBD1 covers 7 bases. The CDR3 runs to 15 residues. In germline, CDR1 is SGHRS, CDR2 YFSETQ. J lost 4 bases, V lost 0 bases, and 6 bases had no gene match. In DNA, the CDR3 is TGCGCCAGCAGCTTGGCCACAGGGGCGGTCACTGAAGCTTTCTTT. Its translation: CASSLATGAVTEAFF.

V is TRBV7-8 and J is TRBJ1-5; TRBD1 matches at 7 bases. CDR1 and CDR2 (germline): SGHVS, FQNEAQ. After removal of 3 bases from V and 2 bases from J, the junction contained 4 bases not matched to a gene. The CDR3 spans 15 residues. The CDR3 loop reads CASSFVGGGNQPQHF. As DNA, the CDR3 is TGTGCCAGCAGCTTCGTAGGGGGCGGCAATCAGCCCCAGCATTTT.

V usage is TRBV7-7 and J usage is TRBJ2-5, with 7 bases lining up with TRBD1. This CDR3 has 15 amino acids. Trimming cost V 5 bases and J 4 bases; bases outside gene matches: 10. Germline V gives CDR1 SSHAT, CDR2 FNYEAQ (reference sequence). The CDR3 region is CASSQTTGVGETQYF. The CDR3 DNA reads TGTGCCAGCAGCCAAACTACAGGGGTAGGAGAGACCCAGTACTTC.

This chain uses TRBV7-9 with TRBJ2-5; D is perhaps TRBD2 (6 bases). This CDR3 comprises 16 residues. V was shortened by 1 base and J by 5 bases, with 17 bases between the two germline ends. Germline CDR1 reads SEHNR; CDR2 reads FQNEAQ (reference sequence). The CDR3 bases are TGTGCCAGCAGCTTAGGGGGGTTCGGGGGATCCGAGACCCAGTACTTC. It specifies CASSLGGFGGSETQYF.

J is TRBJ1-2 and V is TRBV5-4; D is unresolved. The CDR3 has 13 residues. The germline gives CDR1 SGHNT, CDR2 YYREEE (reference sequence). V lost 3 bases to trimming and J lost 3 bases, with 9 bases between them. The CDR3 protein is CASSSPVDYGYTF. In DNA, the CDR3 is TGTGCCAGCAGCTCCCCTGTCGACTATGGCTACACCTTC.

The chain combines TRBV6-6 with TRBJ1-5; 8 positions agree with TRBD1. The germline V gene has CDR1 MNHNY and CDR2 SVGAGI (reference sequence). With 6 bases clipped from V and 7 bases from J, the junction kept 8 bases outside the gene matches. There are 14 residues in the CDR3. The CDR3 DNA reads as TGTGCCAGCAGACTGGCAGGGGGCGGGCAGCCCCAGCATTTT. Its translation: CASRLAGGGQPQHF.